This T cell receptor (beta chain) was sequenced for a study of control samples from healthy donors and cancer patients. The germline CDR1 and CDR2 sequences are WNHNN and SYGVQD (reference sequence). The ends were cut back, 0 bases at V and 2 bases at J, with 19 bases in the middle. The CDR3 has 19 amino acids. This clone was picked up one time. TCRdb's table, derived via immunoSEQ multiplex PCR, lists solely in-frame clones and lacks some. The profile covers 110,000 or so clones, with 75% to 95% appearing a single time and roughly 4.4% taken by the ten largest. This chain connects TRBV10-1 to TRBJ2-2; unclear D gene. Sequenced: blood. This sequence was found in a human donor in good health. The donor label of this sample is uncertain. The CDR3 nucleotides are TGCGCCAGCAGTGAGTCCAAGGAGCCCTCGGAAACTAACACCGGGGAGCTGTTTTTT. It is translated as CASSESKEPSETNTGELFF.